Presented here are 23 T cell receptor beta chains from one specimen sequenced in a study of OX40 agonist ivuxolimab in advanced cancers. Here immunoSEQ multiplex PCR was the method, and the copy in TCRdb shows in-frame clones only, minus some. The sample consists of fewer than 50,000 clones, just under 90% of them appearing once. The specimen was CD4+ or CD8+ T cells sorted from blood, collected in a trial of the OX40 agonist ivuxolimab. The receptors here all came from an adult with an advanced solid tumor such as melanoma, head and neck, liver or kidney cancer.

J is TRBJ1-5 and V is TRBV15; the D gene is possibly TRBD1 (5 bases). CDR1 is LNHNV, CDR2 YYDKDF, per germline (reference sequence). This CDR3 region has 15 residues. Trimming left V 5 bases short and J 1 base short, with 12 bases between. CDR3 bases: TGTGCCACCAGCCCGGGACGGACGAGCAATCAGCCCCAGCATTTT. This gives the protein CATSPGRTSNQPQHF.

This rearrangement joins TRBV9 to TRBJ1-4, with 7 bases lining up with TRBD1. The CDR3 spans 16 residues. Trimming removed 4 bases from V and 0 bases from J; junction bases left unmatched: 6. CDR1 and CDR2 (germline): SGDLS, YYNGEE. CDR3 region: CASSPGTETTNEKLFF. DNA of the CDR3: TGTGCCAGCAGCCCGGGGACAGAGACAACTAATGAAAAACTGTTTTTT.

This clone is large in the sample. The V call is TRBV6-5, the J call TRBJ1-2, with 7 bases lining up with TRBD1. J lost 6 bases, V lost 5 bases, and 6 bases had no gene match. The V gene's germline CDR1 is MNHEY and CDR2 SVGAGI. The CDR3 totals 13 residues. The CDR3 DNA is TGTGCCAGCAGTCCGGGACAGTTAAATGGCTACACCTTC. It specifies CASSPGQLNGYTF.

The CDR3 reads CASSQPSLGRKQYF. The CDR3 DNA is TGTGCCAGCAGCCAACCAAGTCTAGGCAGAAAGCAGTACTTC. The chain links TRBV14 to TRBJ2-7; D is ambiguous. V was shortened by 2 bases and J by 8 bases, with 16 bases between the two germline ends. This CDR3 contains 14 residues. Germline V lookup: CDR1 SGHDN, CDR2 FVKESK. Based on the CDR3 plus reference TRBV14 and TRBJ2-7, the full variable domain is EAGVTQFPSHSVIEKGQTVTLRCDPISGHDNLYWYRRVMGKEIKFLLHFVKESKQDESGMPNNRFLAERTGGTYSTLKVQPAELEDSGVYFCASSQPSLGRKQYFGPGTRLTVT.

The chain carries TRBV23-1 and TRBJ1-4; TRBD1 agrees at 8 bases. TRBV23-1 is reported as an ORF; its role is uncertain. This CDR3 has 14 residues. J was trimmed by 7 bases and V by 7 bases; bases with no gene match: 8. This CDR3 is CASTSTGVGEKLFF. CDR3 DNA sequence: TGCGCCAGCACATCGACAGGGGTTGGTGAAAAACTGTTTTTT.

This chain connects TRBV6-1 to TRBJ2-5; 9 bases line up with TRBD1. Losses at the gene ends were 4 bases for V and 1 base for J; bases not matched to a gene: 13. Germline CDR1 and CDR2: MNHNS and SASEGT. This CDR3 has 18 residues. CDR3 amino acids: CASSASPGQGGPQETQYF. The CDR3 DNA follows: TGTGCCAGCAGTGCCTCTCCGGGACAGGGAGGTCCCCAAGAGACCCAGTACTTC.

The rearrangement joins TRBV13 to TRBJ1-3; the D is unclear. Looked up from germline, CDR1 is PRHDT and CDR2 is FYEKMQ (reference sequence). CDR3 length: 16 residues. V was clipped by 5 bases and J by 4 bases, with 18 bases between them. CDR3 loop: CASSPYVGAGGNTIYF. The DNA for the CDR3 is TGTGCCAGCAGCCCCTACGTGGGAGCGGGGGGAAACACCATATATTTT.

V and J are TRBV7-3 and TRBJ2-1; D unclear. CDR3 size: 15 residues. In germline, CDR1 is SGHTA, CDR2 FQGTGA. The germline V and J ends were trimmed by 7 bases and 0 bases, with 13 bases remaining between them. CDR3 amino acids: CASTPGATSYNEQFF. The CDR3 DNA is TGTGCCAGCACCCCAGGAGCGACCTCCTACAATGAGCAGTTCTTC.

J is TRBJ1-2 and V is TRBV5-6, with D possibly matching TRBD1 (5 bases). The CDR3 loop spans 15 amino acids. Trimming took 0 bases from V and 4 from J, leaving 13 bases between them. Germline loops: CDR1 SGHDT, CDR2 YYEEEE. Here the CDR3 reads CASSLGETDTYGYTF. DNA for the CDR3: TGTGCCAGCAGCTTGGGTGAGACAGATACCTATGGCTACACCTTC. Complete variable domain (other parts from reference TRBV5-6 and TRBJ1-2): DAGVTQSPTHLIKTRGQQVTLRCSPKSGHDTVSWYQQALGQGPQFIFQYYEEEERQRGNFPDRFSGHQFPNYSSELNVNALLLGDSALYLCASSLGETDTYGYTFGSGTRLTVV.

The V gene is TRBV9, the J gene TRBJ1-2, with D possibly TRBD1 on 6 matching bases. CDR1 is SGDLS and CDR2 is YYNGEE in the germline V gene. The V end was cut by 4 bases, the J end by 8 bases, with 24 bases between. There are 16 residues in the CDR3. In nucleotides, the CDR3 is TGTGCCAGCAGCTCCTCCTTGGACAGACCCCCGATCGGCTACACCTTC. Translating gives CASSSSLDRPPIGYTF.

The DNA of the CDR3 is TGTGCCAGCAGTGACGCGGTTGAGCAGTACTTC. Protein: CASSDAVEQYF. The chain recombines TRBV25-1 with TRBJ2-7; D not resolved. Germline V gene lookup returns CDR1 MGHDK and CDR2 SYGVNS. With 3 bases removed from V and 7 bases from J, the gap between germline ends came to 7 bases. This CDR3 is 11 amino acids long.

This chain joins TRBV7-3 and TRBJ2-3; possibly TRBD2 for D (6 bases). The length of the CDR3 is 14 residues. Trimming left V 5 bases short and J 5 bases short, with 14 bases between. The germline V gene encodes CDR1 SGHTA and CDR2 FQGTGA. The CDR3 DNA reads TGTGCCAGCAGCCGCGGAGGAGCGGGAGATACGCAGTATTTT. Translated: CASSRGGAGDTQYF.

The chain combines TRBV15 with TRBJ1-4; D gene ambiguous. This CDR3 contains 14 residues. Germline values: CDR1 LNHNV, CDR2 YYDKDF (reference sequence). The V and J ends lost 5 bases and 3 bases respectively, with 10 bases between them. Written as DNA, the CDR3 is TGTGCCACCAGCCTAGCGGACCCTAATGAAAAACTGTTTTTT. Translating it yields CATSLADPNEKLFF. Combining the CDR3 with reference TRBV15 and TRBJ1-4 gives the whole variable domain DAMVIQNPRYQVTQFGKPVTLSCSQTLNHNVMYWYQQKSSQAPKLLFHYYDKDFNNEADTPDNFQSRRPNTSFCFLDIRSPGLGDTAMYLCATSLADPNEKLFFGSGTQLSVL.

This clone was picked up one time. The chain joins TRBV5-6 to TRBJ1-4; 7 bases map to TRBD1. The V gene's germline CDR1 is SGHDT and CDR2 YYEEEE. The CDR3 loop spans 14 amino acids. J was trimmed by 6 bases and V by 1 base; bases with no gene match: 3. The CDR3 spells CASSLRQGDEKLFF. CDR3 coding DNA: TGTGCCAGCAGCTTGAGGCAGGGGGATGAAAAACTGTTTTTT.

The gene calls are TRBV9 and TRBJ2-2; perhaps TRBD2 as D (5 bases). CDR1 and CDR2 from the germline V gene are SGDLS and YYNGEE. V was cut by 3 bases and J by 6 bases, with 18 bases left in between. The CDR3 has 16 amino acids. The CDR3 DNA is TGTGCCAGCAGCGACCCACCAGGAGGAAGGGCCGGGGAGCTGTTTTTT. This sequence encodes CASSDPPGGRAGELFF.

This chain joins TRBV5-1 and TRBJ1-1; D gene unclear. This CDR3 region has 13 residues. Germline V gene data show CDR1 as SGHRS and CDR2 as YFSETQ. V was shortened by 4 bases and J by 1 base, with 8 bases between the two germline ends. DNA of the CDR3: TGCGCCAGCAGCCTCTCATCGAACACTGAAGCTTTCTTT. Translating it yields CASSLSSNTEAFF.

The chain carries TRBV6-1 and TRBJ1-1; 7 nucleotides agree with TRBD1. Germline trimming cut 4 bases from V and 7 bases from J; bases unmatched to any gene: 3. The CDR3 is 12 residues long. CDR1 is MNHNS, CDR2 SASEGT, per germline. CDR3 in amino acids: CASSATGREAFF. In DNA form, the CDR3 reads TGTGCCAGCAGTGCGACAGGGCGTGAAGCTTTCTTT.

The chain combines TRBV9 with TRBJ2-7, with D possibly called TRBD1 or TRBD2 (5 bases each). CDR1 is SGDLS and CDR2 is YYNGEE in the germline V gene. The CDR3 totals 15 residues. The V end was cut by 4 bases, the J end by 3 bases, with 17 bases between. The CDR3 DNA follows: TGTGCCAGCAGCACCTACCGGGGCGGATTCTACGAGCAGTACTTC. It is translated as CASSTYRGGFYEQYF.

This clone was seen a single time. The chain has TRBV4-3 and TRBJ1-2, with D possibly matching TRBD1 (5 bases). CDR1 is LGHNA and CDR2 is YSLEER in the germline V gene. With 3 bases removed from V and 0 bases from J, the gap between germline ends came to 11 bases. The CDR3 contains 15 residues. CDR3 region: CASSHTGDSNYGYTF. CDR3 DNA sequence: TGCGCCAGCAGCCATACAGGTGATTCTAACTATGGCTACACCTTC.

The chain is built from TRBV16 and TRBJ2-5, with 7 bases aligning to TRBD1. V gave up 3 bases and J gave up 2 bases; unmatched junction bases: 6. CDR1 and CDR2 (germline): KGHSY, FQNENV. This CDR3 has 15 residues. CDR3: CASSHPGRGQETQYF. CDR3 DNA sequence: TGTGCCAGCAGCCACCCGGGCAGGGGGCAAGAGACCCAGTACTTC.

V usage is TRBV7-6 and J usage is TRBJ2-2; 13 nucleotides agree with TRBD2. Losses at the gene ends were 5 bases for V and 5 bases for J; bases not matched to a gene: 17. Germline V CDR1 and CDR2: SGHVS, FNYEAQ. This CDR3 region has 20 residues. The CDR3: CASSIYGLAGEKRWTGELFF. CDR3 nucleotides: TGTGCCAGCAGCATATACGGACTAGCGGGAGAAAAACGGTGGACCGGGGAGCTGTTTTTT.

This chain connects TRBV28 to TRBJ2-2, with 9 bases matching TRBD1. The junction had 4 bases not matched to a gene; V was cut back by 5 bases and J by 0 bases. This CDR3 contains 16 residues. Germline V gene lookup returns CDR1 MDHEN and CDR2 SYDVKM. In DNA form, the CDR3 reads TGTGCCAGCAGTGAGGACAGGGGAACGAACACCGGGGAGCTGTTTTTT. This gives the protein CASSEDRGTNTGELFF.

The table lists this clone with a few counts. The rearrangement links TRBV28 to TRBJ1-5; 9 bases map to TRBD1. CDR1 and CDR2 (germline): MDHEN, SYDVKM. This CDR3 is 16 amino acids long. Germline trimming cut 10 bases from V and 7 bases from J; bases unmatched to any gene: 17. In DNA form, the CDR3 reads TGTGCCACCCGAGCTCCCAGACAGGGGGAGCGACAGCCCCAGCATTTT. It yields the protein CATRAPRQGERQPQHF.